One and the same sample provided the 23 T cell receptor beta chains below, sequenced in a study of shared clonotypes between healthy human individuals. The repertoire was sequenced with immunoSEQ multiplex PCR; TCRdb's copy has only in-frame clones and lacks some. Among roughly 760,000 clones listed, about 74% were seen once. The sample taken for sequencing was memory CD4+ T cells sorted from blood. Subset denoted: CD45RA-negative fraction. These receptors came from a woman aged 25 to 39 in good health.

The J gene is TRBJ2-1, the V gene TRBV29-1; D uncertain. The ends were cut back, 0 bases at V and 9 bases at J, with 9 bases in the middle. Germline values: CDR1 SQVTM, CDR2 ANQGSEA. The CDR3 loop spans 12 amino acids. The CDR3 sequence is CSVEEMVFEQFF. The CDR3 DNA sequence: TGCAGCGTTGAAGAAATGGTGTTTGAGCAGTTCTTC.

This sequence joins TRBV7-2 and TRBJ1-5; D is unresolved. Trimming removed 2 bases at V and 5 bases at J, with 7 bases between. Germline V gene sequence: CDR1 SGHTA, CDR2 FQGNSA. CDR3 length: 13 amino acids. CDR3 residues: CASSLWEDQPQHF. As DNA, the CDR3 is TGTGCCAGCAGCTTATGGGAGGATCAGCCCCAGCATTTT.

The genes are TRBV23-1 and TRBJ1-6, with 7 nucleotides matching TRBD1. TRBV23-1 has ORF status, its function being uncertain. The CDR3 loop spans 13 amino acids. The V gene end was trimmed by 7 bases and the J gene end by 8 bases; junction bases not matched to a gene: 5. CDR3 in DNA: TGCGCCAGCACCCGACAGGGACATTCACCCCTCCACTTT. Its translation: CASTRQGHSPLHF.

This clone showed up just a few times. The chain combines TRBV10-1 with TRBJ2-7, with a weak D call TRBD1 (6 bases). This CDR3 region has 13 residues. Germline V gene lookup returns CDR1 WNHNN and CDR2 SYGVQD (reference sequence). The germline V and J ends were trimmed by 8 bases and 2 bases, with 13 bases remaining between them. The CDR3 is CASGTGTTYEQYF. CDR3 DNA sequence: TGCGCCAGCGGCACAGGGACCACCTACGAGCAGTACTTC.

The genes are TRBV25-1 and TRBJ2-5; D remains unclear. Germline V gene sequence: CDR1 MGHDK, CDR2 SYGVNS. Trimming pared 6 bases from V and 5 bases from J, leaving 10 bases between. The CDR3 sequence is 12 residues long. CDR3 nucleotides: TGTGCCAGCAGCGGGCCTCTGGAGACCCAGTACTTC. Translating it yields CASSGPLETQYF.

The chain has TRBV10-1 and TRBJ2-1; 12 positions match TRBD2. V lost 6 bases, J lost 6 bases, and 6 bases stayed unmatched. Germline loops: CDR1 WNHNN, CDR2 SYGVQD (reference sequence). CDR3 length equals 15 residues. CDR3 nucleotide sequence: TGCGCCAGCAGCCCCGGACTAGCGGGAAGCAATGAGCAGTTCTTC. It encodes CASSPGLAGSNEQFF.

V gene TRBV6-4 combines with J gene TRBJ1-1; D remains ambiguous. Germline values: CDR1 MRHNA, CDR2 SNTAGT. This CDR3 contains 13 residues. V shed 4 bases and J shed 2 bases, with 8 bases lying between them. CDR3 loop: CASSVQTNTEAFF. For the CDR3, the DNA is TGTGCCAGCAGTGTACAGACTAACACTGAAGCTTTCTTT.

The J gene is TRBJ2-2, the V gene TRBV6-1; D gene uncertain. V lost 7 bases and J 8 bases, leaving 11 bases between the germline ends. The V gene's germline CDR1 is MNHNS and CDR2 SASEGT. This CDR3 spans 12 amino acids. DNA of the CDR3: TGTGCCAGCAATTGGGTATCAGGGGAGCTGTTTTTT. Protein product: CASNWVSGELFF.

This chain joins TRBV7-2 and TRBJ1-4, with D unclear. This CDR3 has 15 residues. Trimming left V 5 bases short and J 6 bases short, with 16 bases between. Germline V gene sequence: CDR1 SGHTA, CDR2 FQGNSA. The CDR3 sequence: CASSASGEGYEKLFF. The CDR3 nucleotides read TGTGCCAGCAGCGCGTCCGGCGAGGGATATGAAAAACTGTTTTTT.

This clone is a singleton in its sample. The V call is TRBV9, the J call TRBJ2-1; TRBD2 might be the D (6 bases). Germline V gene data show CDR1 as SGDLS and CDR2 as YYNGEE. This CDR3 is 15 amino acids long. V lost 0 bases and J 0 bases, leaving 7 bases between the germline ends. The CDR3 nucleotides read TGTGCCAGCAGCGTAGCGGGAGTCTCCTACAATGAGCAGTTCTTC. Translating gives CASSVAGVSYNEQFF.

The chain couples TRBV4-1 to TRBJ2-2; 7 bases fit TRBD2. Germline loops: CDR1 MGHRA, CDR2 YSYEKL. This CDR3 region has 16 residues. V was pared by 1 base and J by 1 base, with 3 bases of the junction left unmatched. The CDR3 is CASSQGLAVNTGELFF. Here the CDR3 DNA reads TGCGCCAGCAGCCAAGGGCTAGCGGTGAACACCGGGGAGCTGTTTTTT.

This sequence joins TRBV6-5 and TRBJ1-1; 7 bases agree with TRBD1. Germline lookup yields CDR1 MNHEY and CDR2 SVGAGI. The V segment lost 6 bases and the J segment 5 bases; nucleotides outside the gene matches: 9. The CDR3 sequence is 14 residues long. The DNA for the CDR3 is TGTGCCAGCAGCCTAACAGGGGATAGGACTGAAGCTTTCTTT. This translates into CASSLTGDRTEAFF.

V and J are TRBV6-5 and TRBJ2-6; D not certain. The germline V gene encodes CDR1 MNHEY and CDR2 SVGAGI. Trimming cost V 6 bases and J 2 bases, with 11 bases left between them. The CDR3 contains 15 residues. The CDR3 sequence: CASSPVNAGANVLTF. In DNA form, the CDR3 reads TGTGCCAGCAGCCCGGTGAACGCTGGGGCCAACGTCCTGACTTTC.

J is TRBJ2-5 and V is TRBV5-1; 7 bases are a match to TRBD2. This CDR3 contains 15 residues. J lost 2 bases, V lost 6 bases, and 10 bases had no gene match. Germline lookup yields CDR1 SGHRS and CDR2 YFSETQ. CDR3 sequence (DNA): TGCGCCAGCACCATATCGGGAGCGGGACAAGAGACCCAGTACTTC. Its protein product is CASTISGAGQETQYF.

This chain joins TRBV30 and TRBJ2-1, with 11 bases that match TRBD2. V gave up 0 bases and J gave up 7 bases; unmatched junction bases: 8. The CDR3 covers 16 residues. Germline values: CDR1 GTSNPN, CDR2 SVGIG (reference sequence). The CDR3 reads CAWSVLIAGGPNEQFF. CDR3 sequence (DNA): TGTGCCTGGAGTGTACTTATAGCGGGAGGGCCAAATGAGCAGTTCTTC.

This clone showed up just once. The chain is built from TRBV6-6 and TRBJ2-7; 9 bases are shared with TRBD2. Germline trimming cut 6 bases from V and 4 bases from J; bases unmatched to any gene: 7. The germline gives CDR1 MNHNY, CDR2 SVGAGI (reference sequence). This CDR3 contains 14 residues. CDR3 DNA sequence: TGTGCCAGCAGGCCTTATAGCGGGAGTTACGAGCAGTACTTC. As protein: CASRPYSGSYEQYF.

In the case of this clone: The same CDR3 arises from other DNA sequences in this sample as well. The rearrangement uses TRBV11-2 and TRBJ2-3; D may be TRBD2 (5 bases). The CDR3 loop spans 14 amino acids. Deletions cut 0 bases from V and 3 bases from J, with 7 bases between. Looked up from germline, CDR1 is SGHAT and CDR2 is FQNNGV. CDR3 bases: TGTGCCAGCAGCTTAGATCGCGGGACAGATACGCAGTATTTT. Residues: CASSLDRGTDTQYF.

This sequence joins TRBV27 and TRBJ1-2; D gene unclear. Germline V gene data show CDR1 as MNHEY and CDR2 as SMNVEV (reference sequence). Trimming pared 4 bases from V and 7 bases from J, leaving 16 bases between. The CDR3 totals 14 residues. The CDR3 nucleotides are TGTGCCAGCAGTTCCATCACTGCTACCTCTGGCTACACCTTC. Translated: CASSSITATSGYTF.

A few counts support this clone. V and J are TRBV7-3 and TRBJ2-4; the D is unclear. Germline V lookup: CDR1 SGHTA, CDR2 FQGTGA. V was clipped by 2 bases and J by 7 bases, with 9 bases between them. The CDR3 is 13 amino acids. This chain's CDR3 is CASSLQPLNIQYF. CDR3 coding DNA: TGTGCCAGCAGCTTACAGCCCCTGAACATTCAGTACTTC. Variable domain in full (rest from reference TRBV7-3 and TRBJ2-4): GAGVSQTPSNKVTEKGKYVELRCDPISGHTALYWYRQSLGQGPEFLIYFQGTGAADDSGLPNDRFFAVRPEGSVSTLKIQRTERGDSAVYLCASSLQPLNIQYFGAGTRLSVL.

At least ten counts were recorded for this clone. The chain uses TRBV5-1 and TRBJ1-2; TRBD1 matches 8 bases. J lost 0 bases, V lost 4 bases, and 11 bases had no gene match. Germline lookup yields CDR1 SGHRS and CDR2 YFSETQ. CDR3 length equals 17 residues. Written as DNA, the CDR3 is TGCGCCAGCAGCCCTGTCGGACAGGGATCCTCTAACTATGGCTACACCTTC. This translates into CASSPVGQGSSNYGYTF.

This rearrangement joins TRBV4-1 to TRBJ1-1; D not certain. CDR3 length: 13 residues. Trimming removed 2 bases at V and 10 bases at J, with 14 bases between. CDR1 and CDR2 (germline): MGHRA, YSYEKL. This CDR3 is CASSQLVRFGAFF. CDR3 coding DNA: TGCGCCAGCAGCCAACTTGTAAGGTTTGGAGCTTTCTTT.

This sequence joins TRBV28 and TRBJ2-7; 9 bases fit TRBD2. V shed 8 bases and J 2 bases; nucleotides not matched to a gene: 19. Germline CDR1 is MDHEN and CDR2 is SYDVKM. CDR3 size: 18 residues. As DNA, the CDR3 is TGTGCCAGCGTCCCGGGGGGGAGGAGTAGCGGGAGTACCTACGAGCAGTACTTC. It yields the protein CASVPGGRSSGSTYEQYF.

The table lists this clone with many counts. V is TRBV5-6 and J is TRBJ2-7; 8 bases line up with TRBD2. CDR3 length equals 16 residues. Germline V gives CDR1 SGHDT, CDR2 YYEEEE. V was clipped by 6 bases and J by 3 bases; unmatched bases: 14. For the CDR3, the DNA is TGTGCCAGCAAGAGACTCCGGGAGGGCCATAACTACGAGCAGTACTTC. It yields the protein CASKRLREGHNYEQYF.